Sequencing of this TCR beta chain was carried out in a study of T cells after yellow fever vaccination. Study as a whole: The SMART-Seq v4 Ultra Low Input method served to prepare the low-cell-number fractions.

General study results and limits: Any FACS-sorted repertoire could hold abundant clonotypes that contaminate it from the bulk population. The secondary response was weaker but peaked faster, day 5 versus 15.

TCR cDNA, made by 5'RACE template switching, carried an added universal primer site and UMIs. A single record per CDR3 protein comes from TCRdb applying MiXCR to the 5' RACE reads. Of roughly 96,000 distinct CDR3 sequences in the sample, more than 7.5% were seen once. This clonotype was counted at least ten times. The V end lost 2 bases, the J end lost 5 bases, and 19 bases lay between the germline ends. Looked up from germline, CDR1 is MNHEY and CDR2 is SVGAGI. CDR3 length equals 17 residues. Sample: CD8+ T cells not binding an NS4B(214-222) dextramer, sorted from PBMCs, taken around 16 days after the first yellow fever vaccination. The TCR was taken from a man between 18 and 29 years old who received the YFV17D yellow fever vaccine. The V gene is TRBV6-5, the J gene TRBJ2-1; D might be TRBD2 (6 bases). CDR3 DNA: TGTGCCAGCAGTTACGCGGAGGGGTTTCAGCTAGACAATGAGCAGTTCTTC. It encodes CASSYAEGFQLDNEQFF.